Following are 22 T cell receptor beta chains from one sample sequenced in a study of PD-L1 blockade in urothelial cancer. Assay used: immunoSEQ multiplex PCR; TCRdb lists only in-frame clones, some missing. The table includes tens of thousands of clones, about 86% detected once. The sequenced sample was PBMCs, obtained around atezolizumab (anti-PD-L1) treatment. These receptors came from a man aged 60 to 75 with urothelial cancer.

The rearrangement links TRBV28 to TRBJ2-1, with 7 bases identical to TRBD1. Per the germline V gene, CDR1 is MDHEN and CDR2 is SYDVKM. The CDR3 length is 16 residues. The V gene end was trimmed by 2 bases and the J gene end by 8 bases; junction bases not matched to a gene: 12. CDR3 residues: CASSLNGRQGVDEQFF. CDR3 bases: TGTGCCAGCAGTTTAAATGGTCGACAGGGCGTTGATGAGCAGTTCTTC. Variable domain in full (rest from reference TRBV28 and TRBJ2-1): DVKVTQSSRYLVKRTGEKVFLECVQDMDHENMFWYRQDPGLGLRLIYFSYDVKMKEKGDIPEGYSVSREKKERFSLILESASTNQTSMYLCASSLNGRQGVDEQFFGPGTRLTVL.

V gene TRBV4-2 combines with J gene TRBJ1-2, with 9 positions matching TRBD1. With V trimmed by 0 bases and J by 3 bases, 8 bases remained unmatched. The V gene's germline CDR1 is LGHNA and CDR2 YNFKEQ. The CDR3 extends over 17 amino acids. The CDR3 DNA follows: TGTGCCAGCAGCCAAGATAGACAGGGGGTGACTCACTATGGCTACACCTTC. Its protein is CASSQDRQGVTHYGYTF.

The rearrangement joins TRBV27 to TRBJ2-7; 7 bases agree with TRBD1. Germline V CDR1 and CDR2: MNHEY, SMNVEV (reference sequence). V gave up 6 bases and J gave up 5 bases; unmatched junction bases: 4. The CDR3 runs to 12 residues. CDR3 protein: CASRNRGDEQYF. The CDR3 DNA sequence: TGTGCCAGCAGAAACAGGGGCGACGAGCAGTACTTC.

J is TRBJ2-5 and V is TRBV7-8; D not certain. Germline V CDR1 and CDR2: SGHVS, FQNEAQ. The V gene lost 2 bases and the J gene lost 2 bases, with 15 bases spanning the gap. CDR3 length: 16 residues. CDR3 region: CASSLILRLPQETQYF. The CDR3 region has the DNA TGTGCCAGCAGCTTAATACTTCGACTTCCGCAAGAGACCCAGTACTTC.

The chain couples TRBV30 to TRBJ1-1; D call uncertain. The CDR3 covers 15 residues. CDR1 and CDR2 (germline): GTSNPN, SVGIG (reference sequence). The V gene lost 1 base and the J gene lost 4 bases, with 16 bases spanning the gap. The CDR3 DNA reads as TGTGCCTGGAGTGACCCGGGAGGAGTAGGCACTGAAGCTTTCTTT. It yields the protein CAWSDPGGVGTEAFF. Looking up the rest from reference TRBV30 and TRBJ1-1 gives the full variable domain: SQTIHQWPATLVQPVGSPLSLECTVEGTSNPNLYWYRQAAGRGLQLLFYSVGIGQISSEVPQNLSASRPQDRQFILSSKKLLLSDSGFYLCAWSDPGGVGTEAFFGQGTRLTVV.

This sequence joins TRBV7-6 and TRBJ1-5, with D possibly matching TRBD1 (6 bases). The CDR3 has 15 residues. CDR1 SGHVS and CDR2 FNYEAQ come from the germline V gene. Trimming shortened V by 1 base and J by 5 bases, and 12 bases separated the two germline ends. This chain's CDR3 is CASSLGTESYQPQHF. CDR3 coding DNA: TGTGCCAGCAGCTTAGGGACAGAATCCTATCAGCCCCAGCATTTT.

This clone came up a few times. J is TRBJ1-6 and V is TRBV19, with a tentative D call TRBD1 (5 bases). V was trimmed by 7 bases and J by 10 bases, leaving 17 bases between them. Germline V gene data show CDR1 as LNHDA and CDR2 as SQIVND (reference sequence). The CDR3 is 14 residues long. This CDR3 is CASTPFQGGSPLHF. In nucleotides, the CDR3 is TGTGCCAGTACCCCTTTCCAGGGTGGATCACCCCTCCACTTT.

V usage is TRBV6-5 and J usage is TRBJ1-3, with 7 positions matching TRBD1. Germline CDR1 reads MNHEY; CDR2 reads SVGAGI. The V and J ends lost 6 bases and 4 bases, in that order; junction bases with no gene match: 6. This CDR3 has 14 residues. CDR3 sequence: CASRGTARGNTIYF. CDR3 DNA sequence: TGTGCCAGCAGGGGGACAGCGAGAGGAAACACCATATATTTT.

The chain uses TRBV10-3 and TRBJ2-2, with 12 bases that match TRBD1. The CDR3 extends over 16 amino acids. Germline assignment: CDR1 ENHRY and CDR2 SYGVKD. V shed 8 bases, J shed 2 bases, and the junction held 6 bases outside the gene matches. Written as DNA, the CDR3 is TGTGCCATCGCGGGACAGGGGGCGGCTAACACCGGGGAGCTGTTTTTT. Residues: CAIAGQGAANTGELFF.

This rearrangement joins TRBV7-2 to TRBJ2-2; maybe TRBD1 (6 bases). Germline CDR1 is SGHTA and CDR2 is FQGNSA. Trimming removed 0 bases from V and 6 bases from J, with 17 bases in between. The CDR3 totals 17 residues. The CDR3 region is CASSLALGQIVAGELFF. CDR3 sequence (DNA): TGTGCCAGCAGCTTAGCGCTGGGACAAATTGTCGCCGGGGAGCTGTTTTTT.

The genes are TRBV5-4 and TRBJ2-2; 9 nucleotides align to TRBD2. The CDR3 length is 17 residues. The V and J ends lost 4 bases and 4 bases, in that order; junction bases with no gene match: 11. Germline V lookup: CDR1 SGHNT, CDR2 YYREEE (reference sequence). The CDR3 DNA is TGTGCCAGCAGCCTAGGAATCGGCGGGGGGGTCACCGGGGAGCTGTTTTTT. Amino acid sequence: CASSLGIGGGVTGELFF. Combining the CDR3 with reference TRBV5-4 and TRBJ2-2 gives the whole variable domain ETGVTQSPTHLIKTRGQQVTLRCSSQSGHNTVSWYQQALGQGPQFIFQYYREEENGRGNFPPRFSGLQFPNYSSELNVNALELDDSALYLCASSLGIGGGVTGELFFGEGSRLTVL.

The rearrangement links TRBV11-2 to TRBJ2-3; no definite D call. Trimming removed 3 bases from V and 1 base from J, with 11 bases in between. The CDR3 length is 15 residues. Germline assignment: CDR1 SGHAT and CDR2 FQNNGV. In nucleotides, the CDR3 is TGTGCCAGCAGCTTGTTGGGCCCCGGCACAGATACGCAGTATTTT. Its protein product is CASSLLGPGTDTQYF.

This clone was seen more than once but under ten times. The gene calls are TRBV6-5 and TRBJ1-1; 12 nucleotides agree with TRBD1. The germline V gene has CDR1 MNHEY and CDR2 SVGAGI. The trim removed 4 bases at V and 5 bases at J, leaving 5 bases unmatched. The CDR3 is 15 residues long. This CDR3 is CASSSGQGARTEAFF. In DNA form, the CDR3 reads TGTGCCAGCAGTTCGGGACAGGGGGCGAGGACTGAAGCTTTCTTT.

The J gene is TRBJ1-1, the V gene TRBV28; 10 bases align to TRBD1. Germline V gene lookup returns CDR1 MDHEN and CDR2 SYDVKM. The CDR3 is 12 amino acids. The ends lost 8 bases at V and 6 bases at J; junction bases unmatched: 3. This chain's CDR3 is CASDRGHAEAFF. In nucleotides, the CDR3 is TGTGCCAGCGACAGGGGGCACGCTGAAGCTTTCTTT.

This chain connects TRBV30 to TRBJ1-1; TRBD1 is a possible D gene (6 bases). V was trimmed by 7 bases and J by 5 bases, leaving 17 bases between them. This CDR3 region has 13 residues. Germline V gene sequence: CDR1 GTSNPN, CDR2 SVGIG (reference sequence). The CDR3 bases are TGTGCCTCCCCAGGGGATCTCGGAACTGAAGCTTTCTTT. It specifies CASPGDLGTEAFF.

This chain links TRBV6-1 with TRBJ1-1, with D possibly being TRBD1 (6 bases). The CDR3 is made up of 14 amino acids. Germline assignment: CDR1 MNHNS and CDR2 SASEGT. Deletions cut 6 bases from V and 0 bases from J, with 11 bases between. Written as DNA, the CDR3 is TGTGCCAGCAGCCGAGGACAGTTGAACACTGAAGCTTTCTTT. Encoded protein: CASSRGQLNTEAFF.

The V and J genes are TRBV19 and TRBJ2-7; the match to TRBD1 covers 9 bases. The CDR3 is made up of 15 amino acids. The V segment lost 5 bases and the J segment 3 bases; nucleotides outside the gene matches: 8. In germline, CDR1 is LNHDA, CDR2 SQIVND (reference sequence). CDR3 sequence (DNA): TGTGCCAGTAGTTCCGGGACAGGGATAATCTACGAGCAGTACTTC. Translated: CASSSGTGIIYEQYF.

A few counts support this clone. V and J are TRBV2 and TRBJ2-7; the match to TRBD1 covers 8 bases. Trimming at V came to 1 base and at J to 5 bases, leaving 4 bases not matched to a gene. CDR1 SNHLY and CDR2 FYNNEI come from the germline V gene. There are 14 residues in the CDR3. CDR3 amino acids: CASSEVDRVHEQYF. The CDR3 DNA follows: TGTGCCAGCAGTGAAGTGGACAGGGTCCACGAGCAGTACTTC.

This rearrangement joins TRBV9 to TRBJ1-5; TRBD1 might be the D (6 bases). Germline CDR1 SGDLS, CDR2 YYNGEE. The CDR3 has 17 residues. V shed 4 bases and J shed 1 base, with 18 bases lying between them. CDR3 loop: CASSKRPGQRSNQPQHF. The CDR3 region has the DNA TGTGCCAGCAGCAAACGACCGGGACAAAGGAGCAATCAGCCCCAGCATTTT. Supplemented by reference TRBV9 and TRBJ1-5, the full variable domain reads DSGVTQTPKHLITATGQRVTLRCSPRSGDLSVYWYQQSLDQGLQFLIQYYNGEERAKGNILERFSAQQFPDLHSELNLSSLELGDSALYFCASSKRPGQRSNQPQHFGDGTRLSIL.

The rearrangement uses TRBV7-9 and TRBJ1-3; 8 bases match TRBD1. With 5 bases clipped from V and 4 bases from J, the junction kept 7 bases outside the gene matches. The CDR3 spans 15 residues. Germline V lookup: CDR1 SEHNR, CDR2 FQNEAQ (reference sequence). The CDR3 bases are TGTGCCAGCAGCACACGCAGGGGGCCGGGAAACACCATATATTTT. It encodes CASSTRRGPGNTIYF.

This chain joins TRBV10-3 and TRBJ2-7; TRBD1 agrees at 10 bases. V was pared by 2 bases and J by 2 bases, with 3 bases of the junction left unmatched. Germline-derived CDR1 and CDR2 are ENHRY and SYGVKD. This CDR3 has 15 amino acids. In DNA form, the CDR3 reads TGTGCCATCAGTGAGAGTGGACAGGGGGCCTACGAGCAGTACTTC. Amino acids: CAISESGQGAYEQYF.

The DNA for the CDR3 is TGTGCCAGCAGCTTAACGAGGCGGGAGTATAATGAGCAGTTCTTC. Translating gives CASSLTRREYNEQFF. The chain has TRBV11-3 and TRBJ2-1; 7 bases align to TRBD2. The CDR3 totals 15 residues. Trimming removed 2 bases from V and 7 bases from J; junction bases left unmatched: 8. The germline gives CDR1 SGHNT, CDR2 YENEEA.